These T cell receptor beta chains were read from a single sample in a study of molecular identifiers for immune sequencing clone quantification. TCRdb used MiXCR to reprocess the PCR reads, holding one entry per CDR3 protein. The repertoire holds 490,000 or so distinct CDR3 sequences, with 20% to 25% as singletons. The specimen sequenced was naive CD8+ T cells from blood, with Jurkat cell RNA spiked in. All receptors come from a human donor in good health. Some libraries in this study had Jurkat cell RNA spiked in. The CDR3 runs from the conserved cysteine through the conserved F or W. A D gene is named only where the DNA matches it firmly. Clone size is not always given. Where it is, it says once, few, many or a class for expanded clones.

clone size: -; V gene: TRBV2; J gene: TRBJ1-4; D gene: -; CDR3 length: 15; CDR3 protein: CASSESLSINEKLFF; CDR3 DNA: TGTGCCAGCAGTGAAAGTCTCTCCATTAATGAAAAACTGTTTTTT
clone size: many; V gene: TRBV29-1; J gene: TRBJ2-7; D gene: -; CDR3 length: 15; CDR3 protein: CSVEGSRTEGYEQYF; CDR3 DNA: TGCAGCGTCGAGGGGTCAAGGACAGAAGGCTACGAGCAGTACTTC
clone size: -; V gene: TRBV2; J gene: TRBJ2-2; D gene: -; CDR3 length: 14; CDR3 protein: CASSGKSHTGELFF; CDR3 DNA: TGTGCCAGCAGCGGGAAGTCTCACACCGGGGAGCTGTTTTTT
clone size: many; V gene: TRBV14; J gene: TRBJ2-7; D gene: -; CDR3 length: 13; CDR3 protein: CASSQVEDYEQYF; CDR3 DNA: TGTGCCAGCAGCCAAGTCGAGGATTACGAGCAGTACTTC
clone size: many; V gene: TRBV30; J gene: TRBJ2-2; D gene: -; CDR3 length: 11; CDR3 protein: CAWSKVGELFF; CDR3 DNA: TGTGCCTGGAGTAAAGTAGGGGAGCTGTTTTTT
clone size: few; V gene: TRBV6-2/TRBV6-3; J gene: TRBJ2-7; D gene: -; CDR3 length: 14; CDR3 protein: CASSYSTLGYEQYF; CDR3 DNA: TGTGCCAGCAGTTACTCGACATTGGGTTACGAGCAGTACTTC
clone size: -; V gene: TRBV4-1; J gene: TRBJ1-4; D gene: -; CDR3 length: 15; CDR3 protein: CASSQDTGHLDKAFF; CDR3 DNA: TGCGCCAGCAGCCAAGATACGGGTCATCTGGACAAGGCGTTTTTT
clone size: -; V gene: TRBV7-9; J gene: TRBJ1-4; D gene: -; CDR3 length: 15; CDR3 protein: CASSPTRGINEKLFF; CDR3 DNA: TGTGCCAGCAGCCCCACACGGGGAATCAATGAAAAACTGTTTTTT
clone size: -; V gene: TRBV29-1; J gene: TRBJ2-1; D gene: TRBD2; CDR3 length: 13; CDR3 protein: CSVGLAGYNEQFF; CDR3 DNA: TGCAGCGTTGGACTAGCGGGGTACAATGAGCAGTTCTTC
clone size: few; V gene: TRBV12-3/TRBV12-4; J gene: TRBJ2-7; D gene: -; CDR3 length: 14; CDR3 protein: CASSLTGRIDEQYF; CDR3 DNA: TGTGCCAGCAGTTTAACGGGGAGAATCGACGAGCAGTACTTC
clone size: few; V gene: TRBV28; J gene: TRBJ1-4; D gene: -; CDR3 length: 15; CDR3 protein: CASSLYGQGNEKLFF; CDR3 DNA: TGTGCCAGCAGTTTATATGGGCAGGGTAATGAAAAACTGTTTTTT
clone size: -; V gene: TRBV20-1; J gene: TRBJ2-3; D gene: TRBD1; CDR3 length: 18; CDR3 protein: CSASWALQGRFQTDTQYF; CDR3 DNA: TGCAGTGCTAGTTGGGCCTTACAGGGGCGCTTTCAGACAGATACGCAGTATTTT
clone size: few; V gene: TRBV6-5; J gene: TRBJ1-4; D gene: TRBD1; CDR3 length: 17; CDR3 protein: CASSYSSGTAEREKLFF; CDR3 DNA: TGTGCCAGCAGTTACTCATCCGGGACAGCTGAACGGGAAAAACTGTTTTTT
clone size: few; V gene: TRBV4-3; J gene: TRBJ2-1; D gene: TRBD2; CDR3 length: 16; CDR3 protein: CASSQEGLAGQNEQFF; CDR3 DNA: TGCGCCAGCAGCCAAGAAGGACTAGCGGGACAGAATGAGCAGTTCTTC
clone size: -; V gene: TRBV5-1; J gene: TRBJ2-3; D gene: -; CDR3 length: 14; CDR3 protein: CASNLANTRDTQYF; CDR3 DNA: TGCGCCAGCAACTTGGCAAATACGAGAGATACGCAGTATTTT
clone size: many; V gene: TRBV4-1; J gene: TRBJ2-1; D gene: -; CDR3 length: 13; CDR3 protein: CASSQLALGEQFF; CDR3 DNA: TGCGCCAGCAGCCAGCTCGCTTTGGGTGAGCAGTTCTTC
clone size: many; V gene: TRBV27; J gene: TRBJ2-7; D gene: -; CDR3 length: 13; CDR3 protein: CASSDGSSYEQYF; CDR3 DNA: TGTGCCAGCAGTGACGGAAGCTCCTACGAGCAGTACTTC
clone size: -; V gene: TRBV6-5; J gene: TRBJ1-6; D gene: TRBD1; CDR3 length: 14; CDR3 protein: CASSTTGVVSPLHF; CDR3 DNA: TGTGCCAGCAGTACCACAGGGGTAGTCTCACCCCTCCACTTT
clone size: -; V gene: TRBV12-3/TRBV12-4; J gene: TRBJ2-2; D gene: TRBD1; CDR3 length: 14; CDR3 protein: CASSRTGVTGELFF; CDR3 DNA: TGTGCCAGCAGCCGGACAGGGGTAACGGGGGAGCTGTTTTTT
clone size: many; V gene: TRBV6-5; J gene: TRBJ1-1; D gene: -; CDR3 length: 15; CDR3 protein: CASSYSHSGGTEAFF; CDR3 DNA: TGTGCCAGCAGTTACTCCCACTCCGGGGGCACTGAAGCTTTCTTT
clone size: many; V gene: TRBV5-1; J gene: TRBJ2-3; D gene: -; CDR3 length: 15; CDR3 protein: CASSWHRGNTDTQYF; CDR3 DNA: TGCGCCAGCAGCTGGCATCGAGGGAACACAGATACGCAGTATTTT
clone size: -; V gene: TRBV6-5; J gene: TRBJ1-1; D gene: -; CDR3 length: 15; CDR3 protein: CAGNPGGARDTEAFF; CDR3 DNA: TGTGCCGGCAATCCGGGGGGCGCGAGGGACACTGAAGCTTTCTTT
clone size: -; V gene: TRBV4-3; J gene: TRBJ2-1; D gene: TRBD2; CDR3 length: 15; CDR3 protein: CASSQHSGGAGEQFF; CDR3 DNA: TGCGCCAGCAGCCAACATAGCGGGGGGGCCGGGGAGCAGTTCTTC
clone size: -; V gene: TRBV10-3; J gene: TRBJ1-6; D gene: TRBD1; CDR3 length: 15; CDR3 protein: CAIRGEGQGGSPLHF; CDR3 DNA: TGTGCCATCAGGGGAGAAGGACAGGGCGGTTCACCCCTCCACTTT
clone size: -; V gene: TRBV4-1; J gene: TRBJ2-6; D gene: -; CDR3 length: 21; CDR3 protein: CASSQMGLRHTEPSPANVLTF; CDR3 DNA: TGCGCCAGCAGCCAGATGGGCCTTAGGCACACCGAACCATCTCCCGCCAACGTCCTGACTTTC
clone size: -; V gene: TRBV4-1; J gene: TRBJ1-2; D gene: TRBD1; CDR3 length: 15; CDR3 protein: CASSQHGQGGYGYTF; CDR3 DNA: TGCGCCAGCAGCCAACACGGACAGGGCGGCTATGGCTACACCTTC
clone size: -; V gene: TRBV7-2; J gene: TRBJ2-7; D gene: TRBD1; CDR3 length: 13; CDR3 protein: CASAGTGGNEQYF; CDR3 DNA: TGTGCCAGTGCCGGGACAGGGGGCAACGAGCAGTACTTC
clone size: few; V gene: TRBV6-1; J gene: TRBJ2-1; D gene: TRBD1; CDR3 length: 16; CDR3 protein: CASSEAVQGVDNEQFF; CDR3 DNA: TGTGCCAGCAGTGAAGCGGTACAGGGGGTGGACAATGAGCAGTTCTTC
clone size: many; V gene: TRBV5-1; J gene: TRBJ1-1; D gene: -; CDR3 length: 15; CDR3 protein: CASSLDLYMNTEAFF; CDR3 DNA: TGCGCCAGCAGCTTGGACCTCTACATGAACACTGAAGCTTTCTTT
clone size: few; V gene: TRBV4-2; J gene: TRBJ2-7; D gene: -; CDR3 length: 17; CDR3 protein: CASSQEPGTPNFYEQYF; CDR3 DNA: TGTGCCAGCAGCCAGGAGCCTGGGACCCCCAATTTCTACGAGCAGTACTTC
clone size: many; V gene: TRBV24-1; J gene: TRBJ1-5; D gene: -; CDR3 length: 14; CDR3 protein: CATSTGISNQPQHF; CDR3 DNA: TGTGCCACCAGTACAGGGATAAGCAATCAGCCCCAGCATTTT
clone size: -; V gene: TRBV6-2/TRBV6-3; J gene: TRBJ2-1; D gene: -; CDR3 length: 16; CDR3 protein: CASRDLLGFSYNEQFF; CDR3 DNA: TGTGCCAGCAGGGATCTATTAGGATTCTCCTACAATGAGCAGTTCTTC
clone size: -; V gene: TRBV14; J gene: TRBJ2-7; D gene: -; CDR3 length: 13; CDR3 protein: CASGPHAGYEQYF; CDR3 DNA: TGTGCCAGCGGCCCCCACGCGGGCTACGAGCAGTACTTC
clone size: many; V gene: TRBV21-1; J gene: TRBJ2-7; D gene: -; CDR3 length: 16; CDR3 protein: CASSSCQGPPKYEQYF; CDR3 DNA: TGTGCCAGCAGCAGCTGTCAGGGGCCCCCTAAGTACGAGCAGTACTTC
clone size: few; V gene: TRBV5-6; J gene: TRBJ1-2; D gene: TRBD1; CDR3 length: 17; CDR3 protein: CASSPPPRQGISYGYTF; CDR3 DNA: TGTGCCAGCAGCCCACCTCCTCGACAGGGTATTTCGTATGGCTACACCTTC
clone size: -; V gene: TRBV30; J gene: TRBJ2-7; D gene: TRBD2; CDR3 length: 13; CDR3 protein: CAWSMGGPGEQYF; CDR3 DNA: TGTGCCTGGAGTATGGGAGGGCCGGGGGAGCAGTACTTC
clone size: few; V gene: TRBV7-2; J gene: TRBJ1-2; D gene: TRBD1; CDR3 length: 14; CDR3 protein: CASSLDAGGYGYTF; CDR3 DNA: TGTGCCAGCAGCTTAGATGCAGGGGGCTATGGCTACACCTTC
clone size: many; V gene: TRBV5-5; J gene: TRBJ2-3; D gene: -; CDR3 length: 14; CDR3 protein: CASSSGTSTDTQYF; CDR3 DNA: TGTGCCAGCAGCTCAGGGACTAGCACAGATACGCAGTATTTT
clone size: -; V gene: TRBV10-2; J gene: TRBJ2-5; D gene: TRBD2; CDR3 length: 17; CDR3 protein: CASSGGLAGVPGETQYF; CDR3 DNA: TGCGCCAGCAGTGGCGGACTAGCGGGAGTTCCCGGGGAGACCCAGTACTTC
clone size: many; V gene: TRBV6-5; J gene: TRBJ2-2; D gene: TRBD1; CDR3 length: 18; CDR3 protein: CASSYLYLGTGGTGELFF; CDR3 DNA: TGTGCCAGCAGTTACTTGTACTTAGGGACAGGGGGGACCGGGGAGCTGTTTTTT
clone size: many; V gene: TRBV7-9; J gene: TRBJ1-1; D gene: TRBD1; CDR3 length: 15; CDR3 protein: CASSSWDRKNTEAFF; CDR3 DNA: TGTGCCAGCAGCTCCTGGGACAGAAAGAACACTGAAGCTTTCTTT
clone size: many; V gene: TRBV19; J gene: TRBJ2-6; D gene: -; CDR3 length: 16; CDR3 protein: CASSRTDYSGANVLTF; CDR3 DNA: TGTGCCAGTAGTAGAACGGACTACTCTGGGGCCAACGTCCTGACTTTC
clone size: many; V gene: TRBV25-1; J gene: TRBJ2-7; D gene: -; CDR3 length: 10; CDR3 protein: CASSSLHLYF; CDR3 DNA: TGTGCCAGCAGTTCCCTCCATCTGTACTTC
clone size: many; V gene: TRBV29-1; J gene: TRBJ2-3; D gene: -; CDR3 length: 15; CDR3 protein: CSVGGPVDSTDTQYF; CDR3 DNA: TGCAGCGTGGGGGGACCCGTCGACAGCACAGATACGCAGTATTTT
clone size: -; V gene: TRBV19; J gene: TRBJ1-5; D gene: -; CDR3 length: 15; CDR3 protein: CASSIGLTSLEPQHF; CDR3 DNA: TGTGCCAGTAGTATAGGACTGACAAGCCTTGAGCCCCAGCATTTT
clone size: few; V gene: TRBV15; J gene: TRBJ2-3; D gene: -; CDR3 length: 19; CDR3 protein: CATSRGPTRRVSSTDTQYF; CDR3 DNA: TGTGCCACCAGCAGAGGACCTACTAGGAGGGTTTCTAGCACAGATACGCAGTATTTT
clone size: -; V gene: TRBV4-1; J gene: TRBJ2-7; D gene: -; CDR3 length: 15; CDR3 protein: CASSQETRTNYEQYF; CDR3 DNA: TGCGCCAGCAGCCAAGAGACCCGGACAAACTACGAGCAGTACTTC
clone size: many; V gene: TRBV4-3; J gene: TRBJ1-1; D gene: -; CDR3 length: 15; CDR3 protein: CASSQDALRGTEAFF; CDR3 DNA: TGCGCCAGCAGCCAAGACGCCCTGAGGGGCACTGAAGCTTTCTTT
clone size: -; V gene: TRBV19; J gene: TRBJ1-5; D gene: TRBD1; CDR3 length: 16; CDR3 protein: CASTDYRTGGNQPQHF; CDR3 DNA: TGTGCCAGTACCGATTATCGGACAGGGGGCAATCAGCCCCAGCATTTT
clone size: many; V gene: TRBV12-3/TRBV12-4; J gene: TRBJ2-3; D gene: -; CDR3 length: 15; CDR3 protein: CASSSLAINTDTQYF; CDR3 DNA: TGTGCCAGCAGTTCGCTAGCGATCAACACAGATACGCAGTATTTT
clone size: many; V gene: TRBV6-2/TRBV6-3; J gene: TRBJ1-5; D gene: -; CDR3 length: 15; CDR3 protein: CASSYSRRGDQPQHF; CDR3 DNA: TGTGCCAGCAGTTACTCACGGAGGGGTGATCAGCCCCAGCATTTT
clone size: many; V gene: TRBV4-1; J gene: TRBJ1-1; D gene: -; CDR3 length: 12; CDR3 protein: CASGALNTEAFF; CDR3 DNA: TGCGCCAGCGGTGCCCTGAACACTGAAGCTTTCTTT
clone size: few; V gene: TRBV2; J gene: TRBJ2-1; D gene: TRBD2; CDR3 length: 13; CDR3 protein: CAAHSGSINEQFF; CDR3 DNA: TGTGCCGCACATAGCGGGAGTATCAATGAGCAGTTCTTC
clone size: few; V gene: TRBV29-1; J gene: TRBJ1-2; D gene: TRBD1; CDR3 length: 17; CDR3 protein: CSVVTGTGGGQNYGYTF; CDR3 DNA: TGCAGCGTCGTAACCGGGACAGGGGGCGGCCAGAACTATGGCTACACCTTC